The 27 T cell receptor beta chains below come from one sample, sequenced in a study of T cell responses to AZD1222 COVID-19 vaccine. Here immunoSEQ multiplex PCR was the method, and the copy in TCRdb shows in-frame clones only, minus some. The data hold some 74,000 clones, with nearly 90% observed a single time. The sample was peripheral blood, taken 28 days after the second AZD1222 dose. The receptors derive from an adult who received the AZD1222 COVID-19 vaccine.

This chain links TRBV10-3 with TRBJ1-1; TRBD1 matches at 8 bases. Germline-derived CDR1 and CDR2 are ENHRY and SYGVKD. CDR3 size: 14 residues. Losses at the gene ends were 7 bases for V and 5 bases for J; bases not matched to a gene: 9. In DNA form, the CDR3 reads TGTGCCATCAAGAGACAGGGGTCGGGAACTGAAGCTTTCTTT. It yields the protein CAIKRQGSGTEAFF.

The V gene is TRBV6-1, the J gene TRBJ1-2; D possibly corresponds to TRBD1 (6 bases). The CDR3 has 16 residues. Germline-derived CDR1 and CDR2 are MNHNS and SASEGT. Trimming shortened V by 1 base and J by 0 bases, and 12 bases separated the two germline ends. The CDR3 loop reads CASSEGPGEANYGYTF. The DNA of the CDR3 is TGTGCCAGCAGTGAAGGGCCAGGGGAGGCTAACTATGGCTACACCTTC.

This clone was found a few times. This rearrangement joins TRBV6-5 to TRBJ2-7; 9 bases fit TRBD1. Germline V CDR1 and CDR2: MNHEY, SVGAGI. This CDR3 has 13 amino acids. V dropped 6 bases and J dropped 7; count of bases not matched to a gene: 7. In DNA form, the CDR3 reads TGTGCCAGCAGAGAGACAGGGGGAAGAGAGCAGTACTTC. Translating gives CASRETGGREQYF.

The chain links TRBV6-2 or TRBV6-3 to TRBJ2-3; D uncertain. The CDR3 has 12 amino acids. The germline CDR1 and CDR2 sequences are MNHEY and SVGEGT. V was clipped by 4 bases and J by 3 bases, with 5 bases between them. CDR3 in DNA: TGTGCCAGCAGTTGGGATACAGATACGCAGTATTTT. It is translated as CASSWDTDTQYF.

This clone was observed a few times. The V gene is TRBV27, the J gene TRBJ1-1, with 9 nucleotides matching TRBD1. Germline V lookup: CDR1 MNHEY, CDR2 SMNVEV (reference sequence). The length of the CDR3 is 13 residues. V shed 6 bases and J 7 bases; nucleotides not matched to a gene: 6. The CDR3: CASRPQGADEAFF. The DNA of the CDR3 is TGTGCCAGCAGGCCACAGGGGGCTGATGAAGCTTTCTTT.

V and J are TRBV6-2 or TRBV6-3 and TRBJ1-1; tentative D call: TRBD1 (6 bases). V was clipped by 5 bases and J by 1 base, with 14 bases between them. The CDR3 is made up of 15 amino acids. Germline CDR1 reads MNHEY; CDR2 reads SVGEGT. CDR3 nucleotides: TGTGCCAGCAGTGCCCGGGGGACACAGAACACTGAAGCTTTCTTT. Protein: CASSARGTQNTEAFF.

The chain has TRBV30 and TRBJ2-4; D remains unclear. V shed 1 base and J shed 0 bases, with 7 bases lying between them. In germline, CDR1 is GTSNPN, CDR2 SVGIG (reference sequence). The CDR3 runs to 14 residues. As DNA, the CDR3 is TGTGCCTGGAGTGGGTACCTAGCCAAAAACATTCAGTACTTC. It yields the protein CAWSGYLAKNIQYF.

This clone was recorded once. The chain links TRBV6-5 to TRBJ1-1, with a weak D call TRBD1 (5 bases). Trimming left V 6 bases short and J 0 bases short, with 14 bases between. From germline, CDR1 is MNHEY and CDR2 SVGAGI. This CDR3 region has 15 residues. This CDR3 is CASRLQTVMNTEAFF. As DNA, the CDR3 is TGTGCCAGCAGGCTCCAGACAGTCATGAACACTGAAGCTTTCTTT.

This clone was found a few times. The gene calls are TRBV30 and TRBJ1-2; D call uncertain. Trimming cost V 0 bases and J 4 bases, with 3 bases left between them. CDR1 is GTSNPN and CDR2 is SVGIG in the germline V gene (reference sequence). The CDR3 sequence is 11 residues long. CDR3 bases: TGTGCCTGGAGTGTATCCTATGGCTACACCTTC. Translating gives CAWSVSYGYTF.

The chain employs TRBV27 and TRBJ1-2, with 7 positions matching TRBD1. The CDR3 totals 18 residues. Per the germline V gene, CDR1 is MNHEY and CDR2 is SMNVEV (reference sequence). Trimming removed 0 bases from V and 4 bases from J; junction bases left unmatched: 14. CDR3 sequence: CASSLSGQSALSGYGYTF. In DNA form, the CDR3 reads TGTGCCAGCAGTTTATCGGGACAGTCAGCCCTGTCGGGCTATGGCTACACCTTC.

The chain combines TRBV7-8 with TRBJ2-1; 8 nucleotides agree with TRBD2. CDR1 and CDR2 from the germline V gene are SGHVS and FQNEAQ. The CDR3 covers 17 residues. With 1 base clipped from V and 0 bases from J, the junction kept 5 bases outside the gene matches. DNA for the CDR3: TGTGCCAGCAGCTTAGTTAGTAGCGGGAACTCCTACAATGAGCAGTTCTTC. Residues: CASSLVSSGNSYNEQFF.

The chain joins TRBV20-1 to TRBJ2-1; 8 bases match TRBD2. CDR3 size: 15 residues. Per the germline V gene, CDR1 is DFQATT and CDR2 is SNEGSKA (reference sequence). The V and J ends lost 3 bases and 3 bases, in that order; junction bases with no gene match: 7. Here the CDR3 reads CSASPAGAFYNEQFF. CDR3 sequence (DNA): TGCAGTGCTAGTCCAGCGGGAGCCTTCTACAATGAGCAGTTCTTC.

The table lists this clone with a few counts. The chain combines TRBV4-2 with TRBJ2-7; D is unresolved. Trimming removed 0 bases at V and 0 bases at J, with 9 bases between. The CDR3 is 15 residues long. The germline V gene has CDR1 LGHNA and CDR2 YNFKEQ. The DNA of the CDR3 is TGTGCCAGCAGCCAAGAGTACTCAAACTCCTACGAGCAGTACTTC. This translates into CASSQEYSNSYEQYF.

The chain uses TRBV6-5 and TRBJ1-1; 9 nucleotides agree with TRBD1. J lost 5 bases, V lost 8 bases, and 6 bases had no gene match. Germline V gene data show CDR1 as MNHEY and CDR2 as SVGAGI. CDR3 size: 13 residues. CDR3 nucleotides: TGTGCCAGCGGGACAGGGCGGGATACTGAAGCTTTCTTT. Protein product: CASGTGRDTEAFF.

CDR3 in amino acids: CASRTPRGVGAEAFF. CDR3 DNA: TGTGCCAGCAGGACTCCCAGGGGGGTGGGCGCTGAAGCTTTCTTT. The V call is TRBV6-5, the J call TRBJ1-1; 7 bases fit TRBD1. Unmatched junction bases numbered 13, after V lost 6 bases and J lost 6 bases. The CDR3 has 15 amino acids. CDR1 is MNHEY and CDR2 is SVGAGI in the germline V gene.

This clone was seen only once. The genes are TRBV5-6 and TRBJ1-1; 8 bases are shared with TRBD1. The CDR3 sequence is 15 residues long. CDR1 and CDR2 (germline): SGHDT, YYEEEE. V lost 2 bases, J lost 3 bases, and 6 bases stayed unmatched. The CDR3 here is CASSFPGTGYTEAFF. In DNA form, the CDR3 reads TGTGCCAGCAGCTTCCCCGGGACAGGCTACACTGAAGCTTTCTTT. Full variable domain (missing parts from reference TRBV5-6 and TRBJ1-1): DAGVTQSPTHLIKTRGQQVTLRCSPKSGHDTVSWYQQALGQGPQFIFQYYEEEERQRGNFPDRFSGHQFPNYSSELNVNALLLGDSALYLCASSFPGTGYTEAFFGQGTRLTVV.

This chain joins TRBV18 and TRBJ1-2, with 8 bases identical to TRBD1. This CDR3 has 16 amino acids. The junction had 10 bases not matched to a gene; V was cut back by 3 bases and J by 4 bases. Looked up from germline, CDR1 is KGHSH and CDR2 is LQKENI. CDR3 in amino acids: CASSPEGQGGSYGYTF. In nucleotides, the CDR3 is TGTGCCAGCTCACCTGAAGGACAGGGAGGCTCCTATGGCTACACCTTC.

This chain uses TRBV7-2 with TRBJ2-2, with D possibly TRBD2 on 6 matching bases. V lost 3 bases and J 1 base, leaving 12 bases between the germline ends. Germline lookup yields CDR1 SGHTA and CDR2 FQGNSA. The CDR3 loop spans 16 amino acids. In DNA, the CDR3 is TGTGCCAGCAGCTTGATAGCGGTACTGAACACCGGGGAGCTGTTTTTT. Its translation: CASSLIAVLNTGELFF. The entire variable domain, with the rest obtained from reference TRBV7-2 and TRBJ2-2, is as follows: GAGVSQSPSNKVTEKGKDVELRCDPISGHTALYWYRQSLGQGLEFLIYFQGNSAPDKSGLPSDRFSAERTGGSVSTLTIQRTQQEDSAVYLCASSLIAVLNTGELFFGEGSRLTVL.

The count of this clone is one. The rearrangement links TRBV13 to TRBJ1-6, with TRBD1 matching 12 bases. Germline values: CDR1 PRHDT, CDR2 FYEKMQ (reference sequence). Losses at the gene ends were 5 bases for V and 9 bases for J; bases not matched to a gene: 11. CDR3 length: 17 residues. DNA for the CDR3: TGTGCCAGCAGCCTCCGCCGGGACAGGGGGCCAGGTTCACCCCTCCACTTT. It translates to CASSLRRDRGPGSPLHF.

The gene calls are TRBV12-3 or TRBV12-4 and TRBJ2-5; a possible D gene is TRBD2 (5 bases). This CDR3 spans 13 amino acids. V lost 5 bases to trimming and J lost 3 bases, with 10 bases between them. The DNA of the CDR3 is TGTGCCAGCAGTCCCGGAGCGGAAGAGACCCAGTACTTC. Translation: CASSPGAEETQYF.

Comment on this clone: A read error may produce the germline difference seen at one junction end. The chain carries TRBV7-7 and TRBJ2-2, with 14 bases identical to TRBD2. Germline V CDR1 and CDR2: SSHAT, FNYEAQ (reference sequence). There are 17 residues in the CDR3. The CDR3 DNA sequence: TGTGCTAGCAGCCTGGGACTAGCGGGAGCAAACACCGGGGAGCTGTTTTTT. It yields the protein CASSLGLAGANTGELFF.

The CDR3 sequence is CASSLRGQNSPLHF. The CDR3 bases are TGTGCCAGCAGTTTAAGAGGACAGAATTCACCCCTCCACTTT. The rearrangement links TRBV27 to TRBJ1-6; weak D call: TRBD1 (6 bases). Germline V gives CDR1 MNHEY, CDR2 SMNVEV (reference sequence). The V end was cut by 2 bases, the J end by 7 bases, with 9 bases between. The length of the CDR3 is 14 residues.

The rearrangement uses TRBV18 and TRBJ1-1; 8 bases agree with TRBD1. The length of the CDR3 is 14 residues. CDR1 is KGHSH and CDR2 is LQKENI in the germline V gene. V was pared by 7 bases and J by 4 bases, with 8 bases of the junction left unmatched. CDR3 nucleotide sequence: TGTGCCAGCTTACAGGGGGAGGGTGTCACTGAAGCTTTCTTT. Encoded protein: CASLQGEGVTEAFF.

The rearrangement uses TRBV27 and TRBJ2-7; TRBD1 might be the D (5 bases). With 6 bases removed from V and 1 base from J, the gap between germline ends came to 22 bases. The germline V gene has CDR1 MNHEY and CDR2 SMNVEV (reference sequence). This CDR3 has 17 residues. The CDR3 loop reads CASSPPPWTSYSYEQYF. CDR3 DNA: TGTGCCAGCAGCCCACCCCCCTGGACATCTTATTCCTACGAGCAGTACTTC.

The chain combines TRBV5-1 with TRBJ1-1, with a possible D match to TRBD1 (5 bases). The V end lost 4 bases, the J end lost 1 base, and 17 bases lay between the germline ends. This CDR3 spans 16 amino acids. CDR1 and CDR2 (germline): SGHRS, YFSETQ. CDR3: CASSAGTIWENTEAFF. Written as DNA, the CDR3 is TGCGCCAGCAGCGCGGGGACTATCTGGGAGAACACTGAAGCTTTCTTT.

The genes are TRBV19 and TRBJ2-1; D perhaps matches TRBD2 (7 bases). Germline V gives CDR1 LNHDA, CDR2 SQIVND (reference sequence). This CDR3 contains 16 residues. Trimming removed 7 bases from V and 2 bases from J, with 18 bases in between. The DNA for the CDR3 is TGTGCCAGTACCCAGTTAGGGGGAGGGCCCTACAATGAGCAGTTCTTC. Its translation: CASTQLGGGPYNEQFF.

This clone was seen a handful of times. CDR3 in amino acids: CASREGGSGELFF. CDR3 DNA: TGTGCCAGCAGGGAGGGAGGCTCCGGGGAGCTGTTTTTT. The V call is TRBV7-6, the J call TRBJ2-2, with D perhaps matching TRBD2 (6 bases). This CDR3 has 13 residues. Trimming pared 6 bases from V and 6 bases from J, leaving 11 bases between. Germline V gene lookup returns CDR1 SGHVS and CDR2 FNYEAQ.